The source of this TCR beta chain is a study of T cell responses to AZD1222 COVID-19 vaccine. The germline V gene encodes CDR1 LNHDA and CDR2 SQIVND (reference sequence). The CDR3 is made up of 14 amino acids. V shed 6 bases and J 11 bases; nucleotides not matched to a gene: 12. Study-wide points: Once two AZD1222 doses were given, Spike-specific TCR breadth and depth went up. It was only after the peak T cell response that any repertoires were sampled. Dominant at 160-218 and 743-854, vaccine-associated CD4 TCRs also spanned spike. Donors in the cohort were predominantly white British and more often female, and clonal diversity was possibly underestimated.

In regard to this clone: The antigen is undetermined.

TCRdb keeps only in-frame clones here, not all; method: immunoSEQ multiplex PCR. The table lists about 200,000 clones, more than 90% of them singletons. The material sequenced was peripheral blood, taken 28 days after the second dose of the MenACWY control vaccine. The source is an adult who received the MenACWY meningococcal vaccine as a control. This chain uses TRBV19 with TRBJ2-1; 8 positions match TRBD1. The CDR3 sequence: CASRTVRGPFKQFF. The CDR3 DNA sequence: TGTGCCAGTAGAACGGTCAGGGGGCCGTTTAAGCAGTTCTTC.